This T cell receptor beta chain was sequenced for a study of blood T cells in healthy people across ages. General study points: Because donor CMV status was unknown, expanded clonotype changes were possibly confounded. The study could not conclusively compare naive and antigen-experienced cells, given its unsorted PBMCs.

This clonotype occurred many times. Its antigen is still unknown. The germline V gene encodes CDR1 DFQATT and CDR2 SNEGSKA (reference sequence). This CDR3 has 12 residues. The V end lost 2 bases, the J end lost 5 bases, and 9 bases lay between the germline ends. Combining a sample-barcoded 5' primer with a J-beta primer mix, a second PCR ran for 7 to 11 cycles. A template-switch adaptor with 12 random nucleotides tagged each cDNA molecule. TCRdb analysed the 5' RACE reads with MiXCR anew, one entry per CDR3 protein. This sample yields 450,000 to 600,000 distinct CDR3 sequences, of which about 29% are seen a single time; over 3.5% belongs to the top ten. This sample was shared with a second study, whose subject was T cells of mothers and their children. In that study: Related and unrelated pairs show similar shaping of TCR recombination output by thymic selection.

The sequencing sample was made of blood. The TCR originated in a boy aged 2 to 10 in good health. V and J are TRBV20-1 and TRBJ1-1; D is uncertain. CDR3 region: CSARQSETEAFF. DNA for the CDR3: TGCAGTGCTAGACAGAGTGAGACTGAAGCTTTCTTT.